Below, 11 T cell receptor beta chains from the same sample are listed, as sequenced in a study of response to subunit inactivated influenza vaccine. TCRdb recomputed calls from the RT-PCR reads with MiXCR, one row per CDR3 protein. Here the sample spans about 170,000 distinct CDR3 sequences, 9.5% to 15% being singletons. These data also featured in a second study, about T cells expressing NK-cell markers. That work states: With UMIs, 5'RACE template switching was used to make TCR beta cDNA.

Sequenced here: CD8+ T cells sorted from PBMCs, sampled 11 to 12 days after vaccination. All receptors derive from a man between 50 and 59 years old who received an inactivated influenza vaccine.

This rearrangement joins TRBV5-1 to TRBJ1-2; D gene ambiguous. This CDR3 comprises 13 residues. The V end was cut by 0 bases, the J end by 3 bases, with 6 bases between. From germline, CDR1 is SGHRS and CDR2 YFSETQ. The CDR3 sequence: CASSLADDYGYTF. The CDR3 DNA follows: TGCGCCAGCAGCTTGGCGGACGACTATGGCTACACCTTC.

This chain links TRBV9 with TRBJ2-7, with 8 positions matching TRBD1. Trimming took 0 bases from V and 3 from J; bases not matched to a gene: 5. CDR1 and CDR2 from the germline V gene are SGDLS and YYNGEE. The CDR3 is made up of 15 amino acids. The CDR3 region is CASSVDRTGSYEQYF. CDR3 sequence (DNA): TGTGCCAGCAGCGTAGACCGGACAGGGAGCTACGAGCAGTACTTC. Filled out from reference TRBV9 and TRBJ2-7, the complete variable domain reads DSGVTQTPKHLITATGQRVTLRCSPRSGDLSVYWYQQSLDQGLQFLIQYYNGEERAKGNILERFSAQQFPDLHSELNLSSLELGDSALYFCASSVDRTGSYEQYFGPGTRLTVT.

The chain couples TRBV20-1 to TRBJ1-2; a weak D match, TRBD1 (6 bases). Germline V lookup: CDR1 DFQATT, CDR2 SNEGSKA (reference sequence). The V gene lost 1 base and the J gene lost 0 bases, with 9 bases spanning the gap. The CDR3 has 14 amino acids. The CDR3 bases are TGCAGTGCTAGAGGGGGGGGCACTAACTATGGCTACACCTTC. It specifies CSARGGGTNYGYTF.

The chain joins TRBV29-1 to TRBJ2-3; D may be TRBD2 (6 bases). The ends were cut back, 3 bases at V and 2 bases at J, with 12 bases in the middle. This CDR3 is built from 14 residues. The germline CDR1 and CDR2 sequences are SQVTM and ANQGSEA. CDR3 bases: TGCAGCGTTGATTCGCGGGGAGTCACAGATACGCAGTATTTT. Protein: CSVDSRGVTDTQYF.

CDR3 sequence: CAIRRGDLTGPGETQYF. For the CDR3, the DNA is TGTGCCATCAGGCGAGGGGACCTGACAGGGCCGGGGGAGACCCAGTACTTC. This chain joins TRBV10-3 and TRBJ2-5, with 7 bases identical to TRBD1. Germline V CDR1 and CDR2: ENHRY, SYGVKD. J gave up 5 bases and V 6 bases, and 18 bases lay outside the gene matches. The CDR3 loop spans 17 amino acids.

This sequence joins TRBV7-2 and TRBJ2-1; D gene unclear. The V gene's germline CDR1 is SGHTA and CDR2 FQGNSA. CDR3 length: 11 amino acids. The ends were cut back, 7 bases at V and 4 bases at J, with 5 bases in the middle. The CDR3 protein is CASKGYNEQFF. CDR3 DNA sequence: TGTGCCAGCAAAGGATACAATGAGCAGTTCTTC.

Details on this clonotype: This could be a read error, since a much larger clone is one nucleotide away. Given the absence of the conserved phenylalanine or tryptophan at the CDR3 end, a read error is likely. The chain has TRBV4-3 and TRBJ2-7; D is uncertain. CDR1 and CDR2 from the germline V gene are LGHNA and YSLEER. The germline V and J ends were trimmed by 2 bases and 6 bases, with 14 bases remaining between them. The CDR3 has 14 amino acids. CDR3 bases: TGCGCCAGCAGCCAAAGGTTCAAGATAGGCGAGCAGTACTCC. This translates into CASSQRFKIGEQYS.

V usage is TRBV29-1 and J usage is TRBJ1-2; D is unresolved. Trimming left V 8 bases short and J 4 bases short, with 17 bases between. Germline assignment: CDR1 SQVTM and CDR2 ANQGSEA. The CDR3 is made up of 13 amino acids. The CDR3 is CSSPDPSGYGYTF. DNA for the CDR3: TGCAGCTCACCGGACCCTTCGGGCTATGGCTACACCTTC.

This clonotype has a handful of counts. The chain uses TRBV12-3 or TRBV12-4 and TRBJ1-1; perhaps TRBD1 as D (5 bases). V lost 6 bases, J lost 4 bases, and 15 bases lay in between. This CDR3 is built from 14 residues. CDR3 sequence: CASSPGTRGTEAFF. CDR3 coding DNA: TGTGCCAGCAGCCCTGGGACGAGAGGCACTGAAGCTTTCTTT.

The chain's CDR3 is CASSESPGTAYGYTF. DNA for the CDR3: TGTGCCAGCAGTGAATCTCCCGGGACAGCCTATGGCTACACCTTC. This chain joins TRBV6-4 and TRBJ1-2; 7 bases agree with TRBD1. Germline V lookup: CDR1 MRHNA, CDR2 SNTAGT. The CDR3 is made up of 15 amino acids. The V segment lost 3 bases and the J segment 4 bases; nucleotides outside the gene matches: 8.

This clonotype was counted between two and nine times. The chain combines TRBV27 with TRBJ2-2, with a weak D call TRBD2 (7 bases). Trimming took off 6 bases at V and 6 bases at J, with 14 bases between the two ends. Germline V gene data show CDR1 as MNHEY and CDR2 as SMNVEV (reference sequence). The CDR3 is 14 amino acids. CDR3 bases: TGTGCCAGCAGCACTGGGGGGGCGGCCGGGGAGCTGTTTTTT. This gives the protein CASSTGGAAGELFF.